A selection of T cell receptor beta chains follows, all from one sample in a study of blood T cells in healthy people across ages. A single record per CDR3 protein comes from TCRdb applying MiXCR to the 5' RACE reads. Of roughly 1,700,000 distinct CDR3 sequences in the sample, 25% to 30% were seen once. Sequencing was performed on blood. The receptors were gathered from a woman in her thirties in good health. CDR3s include the opening cysteine and the closing phenylalanine or tryptophan. The D gene is left open where the match is weak. A row's size may be missing; if present it is once, few, many or a size class.

TRBV10-3	.	TRBJ2-3	.	CAIRASDLSGDTQYF	TGTGCCATCAGGGCTAGCGACCTTTCGGGGGATACGCAGTATTTT
TRBV7-9	.	TRBJ1-2	few	CASSPWGEDGYTF	TGTGCCAGCAGCCCCTGGGGGGAGGATGGCTACACCTTC
TRBV20-1	.	TRBJ2-1	.	CSATGLIYTEQFF	TGCAGTGCTACGGGACTGATCTACACTGAGCAGTTCTTC
TRBV18	TRBD2	TRBJ2-4	.	CASSAGLVDKNIQYF	TGTGCCAGCTCTGCGGGACTAGTCGACAAAAACATTCAGTACTTC
TRBV2	.	TRBJ2-3	.	CASSLSGTDTLYF	TGTGCCAGCAGTCTGAGCGGTACAGATACGCTGTATTTT
TRBV7-3	.	TRBJ2-6	few	CASSFIGTGANVLTF	TGTGCCAGCAGCTTTATAGGCACTGGGGCCAACGTCCTGACTTTC
TRBV6-6	.	TRBJ1-2	few	CASSYGGGGYTF	TGTGCCAGCAGTTATGGGGGGGGTGGTTACACCTTC
TRBV7-2	.	TRBJ2-7	.	CASGRRDGGEQYF	TGTGCCAGCGGGCGGCGGGATGGGGGCGAGCAGTACTTC
TRBV29-1	.	TRBJ2-1	few	CSGRRINSYNEQFF	TGCAGCGGGAGGAGGATAAACTCCTACAATGAGCAGTTCTTC
TRBV5-6	TRBD2	TRBJ2-7	few	CASSWAGDSYEQYF	TGTGCCAGCAGCTGGGCGGGGGACTCCTACGAGCAGTACTTC
TRBV9	.	TRBJ2-6	many	CASSYYRDSGANVLTF	TGTGCCAGCAGCTACTACAGGGACTCTGGGGCCAACGTCCTGACTTTC
TRBV5-1	.	TRBJ1-2	many	CASSLGTVGYYGYTF	TGCGCCAGCAGCTTGGGGACAGTGGGATACTATGGCTACACCTTC
TRBV6-2/TRBV6-3	TRBD2	TRBJ2-1	.	CASSYLAGDSNEQFF	TGTGCCAGCAGTTACCTAGCGGGAGATAGCAATGAGCAGTTCTTC
TRBV29-1	.	TRBJ1-1	.	CSVEVGLGTEAFF	TGCAGCGTTGAAGTGGGGCTAGGCACTGAAGCTTTCTTT
TRBV5-1	TRBD2	TRBJ2-5	.	CASSIPGLAGAQETQYF	TGCGCCAGCAGCATCCCGGGACTAGCGGGGGCGCAAGAGACCCAGTACTTC
TRBV6-2/TRBV6-3	.	TRBJ2-1	.	CASSSSGSFNKQFF	TGTGCCAGCAGTTCGAGCGGATCCTTTAATAAGCAGTTCTTC
TRBV29-1	.	TRBJ2-2	few	CSVGGGYSNTGELFF	TGCAGCGTTGGGGGGGGCTATTCGAACACCGGGGAGCTGTTTTTT
TRBV9	.	TRBJ1-1	.	CASSVTGADTEAFF	TGTGCCAGCAGCGTAACAGGTGCGGACACTGAAGCTTTCTTT
TRBV3-1	.	TRBJ2-3	many	CASRGAADTDTQYF	TGTGCCAGCAGAGGGGCCGCCGACACAGATACGCAGTATTTT
TRBV20-1	TRBD1	TRBJ1-2	few	CSAKGQGGPYGYTF	TGCAGTGCTAAGGGACAGGGTGGCCCCTATGGCTACACCTTC